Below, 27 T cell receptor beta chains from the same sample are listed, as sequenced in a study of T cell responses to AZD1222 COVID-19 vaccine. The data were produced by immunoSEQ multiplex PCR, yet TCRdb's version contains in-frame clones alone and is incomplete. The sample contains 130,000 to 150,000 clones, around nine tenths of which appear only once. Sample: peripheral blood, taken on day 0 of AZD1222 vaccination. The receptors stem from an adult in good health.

The CDR3 coding sequence is TGTGCCAGCAGCCAACTGCAGGGGATAACCGGGGAGCTGTTTTTT. It translates to CASSQLQGITGELFF. V and J are TRBV7-9 and TRBJ2-2; tentative D call: TRBD1 (6 bases). The V end was cut by 5 bases, the J end by 5 bases, with 15 bases between. This CDR3 spans 15 amino acids. Germline lookup yields CDR1 SEHNR and CDR2 FQNEAQ (reference sequence).

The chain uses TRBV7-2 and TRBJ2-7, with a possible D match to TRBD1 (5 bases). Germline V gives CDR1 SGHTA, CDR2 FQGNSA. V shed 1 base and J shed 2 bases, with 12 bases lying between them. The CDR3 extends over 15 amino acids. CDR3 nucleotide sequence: TGTGCCAGCAGCTTAGGGACATTTTCCGCCTACGAGCAGTACTTC. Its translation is CASSLGTFSAYEQYF.

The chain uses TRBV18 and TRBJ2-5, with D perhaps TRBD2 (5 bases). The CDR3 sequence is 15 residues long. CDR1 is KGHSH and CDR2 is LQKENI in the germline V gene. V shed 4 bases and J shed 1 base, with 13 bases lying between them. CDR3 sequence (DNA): TGTGCCAGCTCACTCAATAGCGATTTCCAAGAGACCCAGTACTTC. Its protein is CASSLNSDFQETQYF.

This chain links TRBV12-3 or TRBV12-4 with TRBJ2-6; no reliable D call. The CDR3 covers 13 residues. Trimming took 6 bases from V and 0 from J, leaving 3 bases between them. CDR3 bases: TGTGCCAGCAGATACTCTGGGGCCAACGTCCTGACTTTC. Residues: CASRYSGANVLTF.

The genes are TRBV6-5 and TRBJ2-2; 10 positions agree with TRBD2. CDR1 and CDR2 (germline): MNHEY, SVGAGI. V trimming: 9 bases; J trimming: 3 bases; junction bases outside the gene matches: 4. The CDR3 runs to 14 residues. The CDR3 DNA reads TGTGCCAGTGGGACTAGCGTGTACACCGGGGAGCTGTTTTTT. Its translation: CASGTSVYTGELFF.

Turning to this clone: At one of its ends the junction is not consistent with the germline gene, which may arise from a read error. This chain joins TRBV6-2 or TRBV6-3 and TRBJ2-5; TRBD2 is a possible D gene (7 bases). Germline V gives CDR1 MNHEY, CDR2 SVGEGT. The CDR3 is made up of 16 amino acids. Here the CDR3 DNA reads TGTGCCTGCAGTTACCCTCGAGGGGGGGGCCGAGAGACCCAGTACTTC. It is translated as CACSYPRGGGRETQYF.

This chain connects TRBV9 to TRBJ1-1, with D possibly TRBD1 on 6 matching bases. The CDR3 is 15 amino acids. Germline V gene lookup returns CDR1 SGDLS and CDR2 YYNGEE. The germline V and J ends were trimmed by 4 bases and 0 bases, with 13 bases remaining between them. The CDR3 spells CASSPTGSLNTEAFF. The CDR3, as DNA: TGTGCCAGCAGCCCTACAGGGTCCTTGAACACTGAAGCTTTCTTT.

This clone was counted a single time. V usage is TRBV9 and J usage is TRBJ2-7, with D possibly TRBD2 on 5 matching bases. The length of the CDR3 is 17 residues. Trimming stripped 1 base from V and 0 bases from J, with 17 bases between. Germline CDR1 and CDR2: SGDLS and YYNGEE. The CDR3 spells CASSVLCGQDSSYEQYF. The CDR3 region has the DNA TGTGCCAGCAGCGTACTATGCGGGCAGGACTCCTCCTACGAGCAGTACTTC.

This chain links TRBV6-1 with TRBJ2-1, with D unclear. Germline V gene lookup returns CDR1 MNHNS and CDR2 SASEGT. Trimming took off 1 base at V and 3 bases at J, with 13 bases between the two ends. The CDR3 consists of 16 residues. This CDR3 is CASSEETSGNYNEQFF. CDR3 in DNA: TGTGCCAGCAGTGAAGAAACCAGTGGAAACTACAATGAGCAGTTCTTC.

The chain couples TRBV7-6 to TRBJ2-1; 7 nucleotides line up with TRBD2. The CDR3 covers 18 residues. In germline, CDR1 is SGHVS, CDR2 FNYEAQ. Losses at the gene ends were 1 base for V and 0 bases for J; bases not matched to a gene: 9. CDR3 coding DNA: TGTGCCAGCAGCTTAGGCGGCGGGGGAGCCGCCTCCTACAATGAGCAGTTCTTC. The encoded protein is CASSLGGGGAASYNEQFF.

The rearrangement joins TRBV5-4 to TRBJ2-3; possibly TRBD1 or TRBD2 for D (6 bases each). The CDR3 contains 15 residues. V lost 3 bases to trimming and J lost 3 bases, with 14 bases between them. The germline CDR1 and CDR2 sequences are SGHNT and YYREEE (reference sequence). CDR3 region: CASSSGAPGTDTQYF. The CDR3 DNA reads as TGTGCCAGCAGCTCGGGGGCCCCGGGGACAGATACGCAGTATTTT.

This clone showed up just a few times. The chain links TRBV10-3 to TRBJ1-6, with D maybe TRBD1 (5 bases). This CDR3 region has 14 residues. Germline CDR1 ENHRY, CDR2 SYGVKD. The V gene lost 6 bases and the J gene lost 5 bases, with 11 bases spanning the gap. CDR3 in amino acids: CAIRGTVDNSPLHF. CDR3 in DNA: TGTGCCATCAGGGGGACGGTGGATAATTCACCCCTCCACTTT.

The CDR3: CASSMRGLSYEQYF. The CDR3 DNA reads TGTGCCAGTAGTATGCGGGGCTTATCCTACGAGCAGTACTTC. The J gene is TRBJ2-7, the V gene TRBV19; TRBD2 might be the D (6 bases). Trimming cost V 3 bases and J 1 base, with 10 bases left between them. The CDR3 has 14 residues. CDR1 is LNHDA, CDR2 SQIVND, per germline (reference sequence).

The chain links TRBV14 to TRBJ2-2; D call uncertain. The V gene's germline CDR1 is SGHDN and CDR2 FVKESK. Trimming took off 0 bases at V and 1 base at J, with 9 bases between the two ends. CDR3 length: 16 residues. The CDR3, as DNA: TGTGCCAGCAGCCAAGATCAACAGAGGAACACCGGGGAGCTGTTTTTT. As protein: CASSQDQQRNTGELFF.

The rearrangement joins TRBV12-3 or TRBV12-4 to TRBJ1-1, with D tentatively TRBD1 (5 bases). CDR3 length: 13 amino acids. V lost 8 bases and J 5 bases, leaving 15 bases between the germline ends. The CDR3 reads CASGSGGITEAFF. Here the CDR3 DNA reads TGTGCCAGCGGATCGGGGGGAATAACTGAAGCTTTCTTT.

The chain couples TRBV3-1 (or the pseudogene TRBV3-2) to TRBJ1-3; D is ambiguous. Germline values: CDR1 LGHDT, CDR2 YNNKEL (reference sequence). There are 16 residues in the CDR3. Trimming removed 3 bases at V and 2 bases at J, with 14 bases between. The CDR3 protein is CASSHRLLSAGNTIYF. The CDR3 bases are TGTGCCAGCAGCCATAGGCTCCTATCCGCTGGAAACACCATATATTTT.

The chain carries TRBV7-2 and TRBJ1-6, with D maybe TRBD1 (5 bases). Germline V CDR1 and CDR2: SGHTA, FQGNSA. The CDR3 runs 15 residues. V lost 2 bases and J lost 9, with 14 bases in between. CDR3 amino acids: CASSLSSGGSSPLHF. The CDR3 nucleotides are TGTGCCAGCAGCTTAAGTAGCGGGGGTAGTTCACCCCTCCACTTT.

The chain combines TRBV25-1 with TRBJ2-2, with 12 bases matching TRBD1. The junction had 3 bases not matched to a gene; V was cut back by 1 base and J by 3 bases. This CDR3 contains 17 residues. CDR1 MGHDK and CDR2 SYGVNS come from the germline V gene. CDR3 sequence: CASSELGQGADTGELFF. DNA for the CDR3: TGTGCCAGCAGTGAATTGGGACAGGGGGCGGACACCGGGGAGCTGTTTTTT.

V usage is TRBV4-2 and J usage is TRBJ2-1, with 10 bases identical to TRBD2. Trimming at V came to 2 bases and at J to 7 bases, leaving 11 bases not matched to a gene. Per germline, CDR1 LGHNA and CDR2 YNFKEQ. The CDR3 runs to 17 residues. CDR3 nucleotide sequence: TGTGCCAGCAGCCAAAACCGGATGACTAGCGGGTCGAATGAGCAGTTCTTC. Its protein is CASSQNRMTSGSNEQFF.

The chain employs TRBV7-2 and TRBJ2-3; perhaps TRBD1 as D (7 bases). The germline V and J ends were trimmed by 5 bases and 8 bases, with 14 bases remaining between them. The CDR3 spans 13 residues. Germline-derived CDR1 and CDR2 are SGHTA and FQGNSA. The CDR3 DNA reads TGTGCCAGCAGCGGGAGACAGGGAGGTACGCAGTATTTT. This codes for CASSGRQGGTQYF.

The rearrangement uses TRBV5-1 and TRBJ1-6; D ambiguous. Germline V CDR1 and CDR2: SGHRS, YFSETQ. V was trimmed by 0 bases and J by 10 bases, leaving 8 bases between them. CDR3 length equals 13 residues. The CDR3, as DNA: TGCGCCAGCAGCTTGGGTATCGCGTCACCCCTCCACTTT. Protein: CASSLGIASPLHF.

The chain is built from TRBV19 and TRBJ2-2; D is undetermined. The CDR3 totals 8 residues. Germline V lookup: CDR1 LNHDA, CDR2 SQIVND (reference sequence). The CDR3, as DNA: TGTGTTTGCGGGGAGCTGTTTTTT. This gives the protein CVCGELFF.

For the CDR3, the DNA is TGTGCCAGCAGTTCTAGCGGGAGGGGAACCAAAAACATTCAGTACTTC. This translates into CASSSSGRGTKNIQYF. The V gene is TRBV28, the J gene TRBJ2-4; the match to TRBD2 covers 12 bases. The CDR3 has 16 residues. Germline assignment: CDR1 MDHEN and CDR2 SYDVKM. V shed 4 bases, J shed 2 bases, and the junction held 3 bases outside the gene matches.

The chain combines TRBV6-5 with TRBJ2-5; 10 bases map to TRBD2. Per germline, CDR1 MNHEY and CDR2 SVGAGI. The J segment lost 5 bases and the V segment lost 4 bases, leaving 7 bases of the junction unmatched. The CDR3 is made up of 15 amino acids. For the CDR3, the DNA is TGTGCCAGCAGTTCGTCTAGCGGGGGCGGGGAGACCCAGTACTTC. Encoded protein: CASSSSSGGGETQYF.

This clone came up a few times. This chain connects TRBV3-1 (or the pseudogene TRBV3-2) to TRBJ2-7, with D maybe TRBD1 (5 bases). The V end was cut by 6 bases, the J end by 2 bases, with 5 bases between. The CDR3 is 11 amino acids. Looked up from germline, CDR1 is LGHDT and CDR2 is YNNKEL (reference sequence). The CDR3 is CASRQAYEQYF. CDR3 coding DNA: TGTGCCAGCAGACAGGCCTACGAGCAGTACTTC.

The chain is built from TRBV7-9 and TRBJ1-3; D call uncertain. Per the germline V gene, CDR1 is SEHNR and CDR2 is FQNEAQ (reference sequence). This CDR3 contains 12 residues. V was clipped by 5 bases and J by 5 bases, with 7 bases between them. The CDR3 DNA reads TGTGCCAGCAGCCCTCCCAGAAACACCATATATTTT. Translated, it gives CASSPPRNTIYF.

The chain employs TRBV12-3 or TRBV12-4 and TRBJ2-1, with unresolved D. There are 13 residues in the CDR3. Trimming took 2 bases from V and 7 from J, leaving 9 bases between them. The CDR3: CASSLHSANEQFF. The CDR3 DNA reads TGTGCCAGCAGTTTACACTCAGCGAATGAGCAGTTCTTC.